Listed below are T cell receptor beta chains from one sample, sequenced in a study of siplizumab effects on memory and regulatory T cells. Sequencing was performed with immunoSEQ multiplex PCR; in TCRdb, only in-frame clones are kept and a portion is missing. The repertoire holds about 110,000 clones, with roughly 92% as singletons. Sequencing input: CD4+ T cells sorted from blood. These receptors were collected from a human donor in good health. Each CDR3 is given with its conserved first and last residue. The D gene is left open where the match is weak. Clone size is given for some rows only: seen once, a few or many times, or a class if the clone is expanded.

v_call	j_call	d_call	clone_size	cdr3_aa	cdr3_nt
TRBV5-1	TRBJ2-2	.	.	CASSSASTGELFF	TGCGCCAGCAGCTCTGCGAGCACCGGGGAGCTGTTTTTT
TRBV5-4	TRBJ2-7	.	.	CASSSSYEQYF	TGTGCCAGCAGTTCATCCTACGAGCAGTACTTC
TRBV13	TRBJ2-4	.	.	CASSSRTEGQAKNIQYF	TGTGCCAGCAGCTCCAGAACGGAGGGGCAAGCCAAAAACATTCAGTACTTC
TRBV11-2	TRBJ2-1	TRBD2	.	CASSPDSLAGGHEQFF	TGTGCCAGCAGCCCCGACTCACTAGCGGGAGGTCATGAGCAGTTCTTC
TRBV5-1	TRBJ2-6	TRBD1	.	CASSVTGGNGANVLTF	TGCGCCAGCAGCGTGACAGGGGGAAACGGGGCCAACGTCCTGACTTTC
TRBV5-1	TRBJ2-2	.	.	CASSLPREGELFF	TGCGCCAGCAGTCTTCCCAGGGAGGGGGAGCTGTTTTTT
TRBV4-2	TRBJ1-5	.	.	CASSQERVGGHQPQHF	TGTGCCAGCAGCCAAGAGCGTGTCGGGGGACATCAGCCCCAGCATTTT
TRBV7-2	TRBJ1-1	.	.	CASSLVHTNTEAFF	TGTGCCAGCAGCTTAGTACACACAAACACTGAAGCTTTCTTT
TRBV2	TRBJ1-2	.	once	CASSEFRFGGYTF	TGTGCCAGCAGTGAATTCCGTTTTGGAGGCTACACCTTC
TRBV19	TRBJ2-2	.	.	CASGGGLGELFF	TGTGCCAGTGGGGGCGGGTTAGGGGAGCTGTTTTTT
TRBV7-3	TRBJ2-5	TRBD2	.	CASSLKGGRWETQYF	TGTGCCAGCAGCTTAAAGGGAGGGAGATGGGAGACCCAGTACTTC
TRBV7-6	TRBJ2-1	.	.	CASSLSPASNEQFF	TGTGCCAGCAGCTTAAGTCCGGCCAGCAATGAGCAGTTCTTC
TRBV7-9	TRBJ2-1	.	.	CASNPGRSALSYNEQFF	TGTGCCAGCAACCCAGGGAGGTCAGCCTTGTCCTACAATGAGCAGTTCTTC
TRBV18	TRBJ1-1	TRBD1	many	CASSPISTGVARRAFF	TGTGCCAGCTCACCCATTAGCACAGGGGTTGCACGGAGGGCTTTCTTT
TRBV5-6	TRBJ1-2	.	.	CASSLGSTGSFYYGYTF	TGTGCCAGCAGCTTGGGTTCTACAGGAAGTTTCTACTATGGCTACACCTTC
TRBV27	TRBJ2-7	TRBD1	.	CASSFSQGALSEQYF	TGTGCCAGCAGTTTTAGCCAGGGGGCCCTCTCCGAGCAGTACTTC
TRBV9	TRBJ1-3	.	once	CASSVQSSGNTIYF	TGTGCCAGCAGCGTACAGAGCTCTGGAAACACCATATATTTT
TRBV5-1	TRBJ2-5	.	.	CASGILFKETQYF	TGCGCCAGTGGGATTCTTTTTAAAGAGACCCAGTACTTC
TRBV15	TRBJ1-2	.	.	CATSSPGYQGVHGYTF	TGTGCCACCAGCAGCCCAGGATACCAGGGAGTTCATGGCTACACCTTC
TRBV5-1	TRBJ2-7	.	once	CASSYLGTGSYEQYF	TGCGCCAGCAGCTACCTAGGGACTGGATCCTACGAGCAGTACTTC
TRBV10-3	TRBJ1-6	TRBD1	.	CAISETGQGEINSPLHF	TGTGCCATCAGTGAGACGGGACAGGGTGAAATTAATTCACCCCTCCACTTT
TRBV7-9	TRBJ2-7	.	.	CASSLATAGEQYF	TGTGCCAGCAGCTTAGCTACGGCGGGGGAGCAGTACTTC
TRBV2	TRBJ1-2	.	.	CASSAGLNAYGYTF	TGTGCCAGCAGTGCGGGATTAAACGCTTATGGCTACACCTTC
TRBV7-2	TRBJ2-5	.	.	CASSLGPVQETQYF	TGTGCCAGCAGCTTGGGACCGGTTCAAGAGACCCAGTACTTC
TRBV11-2	TRBJ2-1	.	.	CASSLGGGHNEQFF	TGTGCCAGCAGCTTGGGAGGTGGGCATAATGAGCAGTTCTTC
TRBV2	TRBJ1-1	.	.	CASSPRLGQGAEAFF	TGTGCCAGCAGTCCCCGCTTGGGACAAGGGGCTGAAGCTTTCTTT
TRBV5-6	TRBJ1-2	.	once	CASSPPDRGGRYYGYTF	TGTGCCAGCAGCCCCCCCGACCGAGGGGGGCGATACTATGGCTACACCTTC
TRBV7-7	TRBJ2-5	.	.	CASSLDSLYQETQYF	TGTGCTAGCAGTTTAGACAGCCTATACCAAGAGACCCAGTACTTC
TRBV5-1	TRBJ2-5	.	.	CASSLAGRGEETQYF	TGCGCCAGCAGCTTGGCCGGCAGGGGGGAAGAGACCCAGTACTTC
TRBV6-4	TRBJ1-1	.	few	CASSDARGVGAFF	TGTGCCAGCAGTGACGCACGGGGTGTCGGGGCTTTCTTT
TRBV4-1	TRBJ1-3	.	.	CASSRRLGQLSGNTIYF	TGCGCCAGCAGCCGAAGGTTAGGACAACTATCTGGAAACACCATATATTTT
TRBV5-1	TRBJ2-1	TRBD1	.	CASSPYNGQAYNEQFF	TGCGCCAGCAGCCCATACAACGGACAGGCATACAATGAGCAGTTCTTC
TRBV7-2	TRBJ1-1	.	once	CASSLMFRRGAFF	TGTGCCAGCAGCTTAATGTTCAGGAGGGGTGCTTTCTTT
TRBV27	TRBJ1-2	TRBD1	.	CASSFRGRYRNYGYTF	TGTGCCAGCAGTTTCAGGGGGCGATATCGTAACTATGGCTACACCTTC
TRBV5-1	TRBJ1-2	TRBD1	.	CASSYGTVGSNGYTF	TGCGCCAGCAGCTACGGGACAGTGGGGTCAAATGGCTACACCTTC
TRBV13	TRBJ2-7	TRBD2	.	CASSLRSEGGLEQYF	TGTGCCAGCAGCTTACGTTCCGAGGGAGGGCTCGAGCAGTACTTC
TRBV19	TRBJ2-1	.	.	CASSVQGSYNEQFF	TGTGCCAGTAGTGTTCAGGGGAGTTACAATGAGCAGTTCTTC
TRBV16	TRBJ2-3	TRBD2	.	CASSQGGRTDTQYF	TGTGCCAGCAGCCAAGGCGGGAGGACAGATACGCAGTATTTT
TRBV10-2	TRBJ1-1	.	.	CASSYKQAGGTEAFF	TGCGCCAGCAGTTACAAACAGGCCGGAGGGACTGAAGCTTTCTTT
TRBV5-4	TRBJ2-1	TRBD2	.	CASRVAGGSHNEQFF	TGTGCCAGCAGAGTAGCGGGAGGATCTCACAATGAGCAGTTCTTC
TRBV10-3	TRBJ1-5	.	.	CAIAAGTHQPQHF	TGTGCCATCGCAGCGGGTACCCATCAGCCCCAGCATTTT
TRBV5-5	TRBJ2-3	.	.	CASSLAPGSTDTQYF	TGTGCCAGCAGCTTGGCCCCAGGTAGCACAGATACGCAGTATTTT
TRBV7-4	TRBJ2-2	.	.	CASSPGGELFF	TGTGCCAGCAGCCCCGGTGGGGAGCTGTTTTTT
TRBV11-3	TRBJ2-1	TRBD1	.	CASSLGTGNYNEQFF	TGTGCCAGCAGCTTAGGGACAGGGAATTACAATGAGCAGTTCTTC
TRBV5-4	TRBJ2-3	.	.	CASSSMGVVTQYF	TGTGCCAGCAGCTCAATGGGCGTAGTTACGCAGTATTTT
TRBV7-2	TRBJ2-5	.	.	CASSSRGSRETQYF	TGTGCCAGCAGCTCTAGGGGCTCTAGGGAGACCCAGTACTTC